This T cell receptor (beta chain) was recovered during a study of T cell responses to AZD1222 COVID-19 vaccine. The table came from immunoSEQ multiplex PCR; TCRdb's copy has only in-frame clones and leaves some out. The repertoire holds fewer than 120,000 clones, with roughly 92% as singletons. The J segment lost 1 base and the V segment lost 6 bases, leaving 14 bases of the junction unmatched. The CDR3 sequence is 17 residues long. Germline lookup yields CDR1 MNHEY and CDR2 SMNVEV (reference sequence). Study observations and caveats: Donors in the cohort were predominantly white British and more often female, and clonal diversity was possibly underestimated. Spike-wide coverage was observed for vaccine-associated CD4 TCRs, with dominant responses at 160-218 and 743-854.

This clone was seen only once. Its specificity is unknown. This TCR was sampled from an adult in good health. The source was peripheral blood, collected on day 0 of AZD1222 vaccination. The chain has TRBV27 and TRBJ1-2; 7 bases match TRBD1. CDR3 amino acids: CASSPKDRLVINYGYTF. The CDR3 nucleotides read TGTGCCAGCAGCCCCAAGGACAGGCTTGTAATTAACTATGGCTACACCTTC.